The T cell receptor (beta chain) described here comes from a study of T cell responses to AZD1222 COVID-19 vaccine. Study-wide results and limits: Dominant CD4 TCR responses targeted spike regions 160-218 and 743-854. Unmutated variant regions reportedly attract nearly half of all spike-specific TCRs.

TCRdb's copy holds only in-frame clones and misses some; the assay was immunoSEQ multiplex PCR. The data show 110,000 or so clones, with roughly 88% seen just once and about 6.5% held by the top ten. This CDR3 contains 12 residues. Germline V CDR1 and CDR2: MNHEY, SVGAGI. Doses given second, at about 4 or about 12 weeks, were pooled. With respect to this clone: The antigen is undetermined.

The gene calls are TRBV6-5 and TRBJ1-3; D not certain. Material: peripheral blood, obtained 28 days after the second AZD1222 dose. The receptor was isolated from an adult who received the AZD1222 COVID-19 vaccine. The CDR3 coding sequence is TGTGCTCGAACGAGCTCTGGAAACACCATATATTTT. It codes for CARTSSGNTIYF.